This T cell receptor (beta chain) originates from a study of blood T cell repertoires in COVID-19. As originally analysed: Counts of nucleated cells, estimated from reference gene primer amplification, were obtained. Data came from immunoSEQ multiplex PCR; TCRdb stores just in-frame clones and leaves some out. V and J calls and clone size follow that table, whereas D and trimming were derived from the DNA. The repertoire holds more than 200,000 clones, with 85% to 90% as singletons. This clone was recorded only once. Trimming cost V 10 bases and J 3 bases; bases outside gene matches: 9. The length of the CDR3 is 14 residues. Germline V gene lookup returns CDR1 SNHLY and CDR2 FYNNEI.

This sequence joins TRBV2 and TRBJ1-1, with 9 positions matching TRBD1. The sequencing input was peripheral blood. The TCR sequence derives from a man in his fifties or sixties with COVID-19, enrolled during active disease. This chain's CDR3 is CATGTGSQDTEAFF. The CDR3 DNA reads TGTGCCACCGGGACAGGGTCACAGGACACTGAAGCTTTCTTT.